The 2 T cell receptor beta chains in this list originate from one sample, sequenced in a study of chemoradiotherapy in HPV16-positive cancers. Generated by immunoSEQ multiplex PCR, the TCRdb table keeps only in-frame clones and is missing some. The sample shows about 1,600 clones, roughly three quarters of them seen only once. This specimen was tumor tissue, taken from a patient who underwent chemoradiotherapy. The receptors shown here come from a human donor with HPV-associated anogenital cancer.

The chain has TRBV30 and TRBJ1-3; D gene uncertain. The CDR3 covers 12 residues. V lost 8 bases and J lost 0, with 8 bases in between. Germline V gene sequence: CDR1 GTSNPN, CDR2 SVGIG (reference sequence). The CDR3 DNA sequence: TGTGCCAGTACTAGCTCTGGAAACACCATATATTTT. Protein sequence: CASTSSGNTIYF.

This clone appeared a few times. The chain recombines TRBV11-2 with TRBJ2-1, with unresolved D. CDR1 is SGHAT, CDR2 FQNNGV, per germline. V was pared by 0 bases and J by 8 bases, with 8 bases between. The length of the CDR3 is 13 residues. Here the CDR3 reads CASSLDRPDEQFF. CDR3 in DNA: TGTGCCAGCAGCTTAGATAGACCCGATGAGCAGTTCTTC.